The present T cell receptor beta chain was sequenced within a study of CD8 T cells in Susac syndrome. As for this clonotype: Its antigen is currently unknown.

General study points: It was acknowledged in the study that its TCR sequencing and HLA analysis involved a relatively small number of individuals.

Germline V CDR1 and CDR2: LGHNA, YSLEER. V shed 4 bases and J 5 bases; nucleotides not matched to a gene: 4. There are 13 residues in the CDR3. The authors reverse transcribed roughly 0.5 to 1 ug RNA with random hexamers. Amplification of the TCR beta CDR3 was carried out by immunoSEQ multiplex PCR, which spanned a total of 54 Vbeta and 13 Jbeta segments. In TCRdb, the immunoSEQ multiplex PCR reads were re-called with MiXCR into one record per CDR3 protein. This sample has approximately 180,000 distinct CDR3 sequences, with under 97% found just once. CD8+ and CD4+ T cells from blood underwent TCR beta sequencing. Bulk CD8+ and CD4+ cells came from magnetic negative isolation; CD8+ TEMRA by FACS.

Sequencing was done on a sample of CD4+ T cells from PBMCs. This rearrangement joins TRBV4-3 to TRBJ2-5; TRBD2 matches 7 bases. The clonotype was recovered from a human donor with multiple sclerosis. The CDR3, as DNA: TGCGCCAGCAGCCCTGCGGGGGTGGAGACCCAGTACTTC. Its translation: CASSPAGVETQYF.